The sample holds a few counts of the clone carrying this T cell receptor (beta chain). Its antigen is not known. Because the CDR3's place on the DNA is in doubt, the DNA is left out and the CDR3 is given as listed by TCRdb. This sample was included in a study of identical twins. TCRdb passed the 5' RACE reads through MiXCR, listing each CDR3 protein once. The sample has approximately 1.8 million distinct CDR3 sequences, about 30% seen once; the top ten hold around 0.3%. Termini included, the CDR3 measures 18 amino acids. Per the germline V gene, CDR1 is SGHAT and CDR2 is FQDESV (reference sequence). Points from the study as a whole: Out-of-frame sharing of TCR alpha in monozygotic twins was underestimated by models. Conclusions were drawn cross-sectionally by statistical analysis, without following the same donors. Twins' excess sharing was less marked for out-of-frame beta sequences. Among out-of-frame alpha sequences shared by twins, low generation probability occurred in excess.

V gene TRBV11-1 combines with J gene TRBJ2-1; no DNA check was done on the table's D call, TRBD2. This receptor was identified in a newborn girl in good health. Sequencing used cord blood. CDR3 sequence reads: CASSLALRGTSGLYQQFF.